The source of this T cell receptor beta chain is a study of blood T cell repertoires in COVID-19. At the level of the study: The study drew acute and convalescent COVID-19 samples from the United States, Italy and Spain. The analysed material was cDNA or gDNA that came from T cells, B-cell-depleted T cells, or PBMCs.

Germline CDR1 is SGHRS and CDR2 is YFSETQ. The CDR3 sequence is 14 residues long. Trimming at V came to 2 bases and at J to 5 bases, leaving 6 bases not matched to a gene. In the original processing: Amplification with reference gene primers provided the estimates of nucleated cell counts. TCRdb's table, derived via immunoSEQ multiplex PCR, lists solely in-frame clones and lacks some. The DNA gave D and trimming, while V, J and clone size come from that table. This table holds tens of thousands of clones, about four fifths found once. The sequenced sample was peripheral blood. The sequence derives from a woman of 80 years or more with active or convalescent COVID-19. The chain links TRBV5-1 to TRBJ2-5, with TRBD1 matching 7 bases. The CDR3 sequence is CASSFRQGRETQYF. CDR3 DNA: TGCGCCAGCAGCTTCCGACAGGGCCGGGAGACCCAGTACTTC.